This T cell receptor (beta chain) is from a study of cytomegalovirus exposure and HLA in healthy donors. Study observations and caveats: CMV antigen specificity was confirmed in vitro for three CMV-associated chains.

The validation cohort, a group of some 120 subjects, included the donors and was separate from the roughly 670-subject first cohort. Libraries were prepared by immunoSEQ multiplex PCR; TCRdb keeps only in-frame clonotypes and omits some of them. Of over 100,000 clones detected, roughly nine tenths appear once; the ten largest clones hold 1.2%. Concerning this clone itself: Its antigen is unknown.

Looked up from germline, CDR1 is SGHRS and CDR2 is YFSETQ. The CDR3 spans 16 residues. Germline trimming cut 6 bases from V and 2 bases from J; bases unmatched to any gene: 11. Sequencing input: PBMCs. The V gene is TRBV5-1, the J gene TRBJ2-3; 8 bases are a match to TRBD2. The TCR comes from a woman between 18 and 29 years old in good health and CMV-seronegative. In DNA, the CDR3 is TGCGCCAGCACCCCCACTAGCGGACCGGCCACAGATACGCAGTATTTT. Its translation: CASTPTSGPATDTQYF.